The source of this T cell receptor (beta chain) is a study of blood T cell repertoires in COVID-19. In the study overall: Some COVID-19 samples were acute and others convalescent; all came from the United States, Italy and Spain. PBMCs, B-cell-depleted T cells, or T cells provided the cDNA or gDNA that made up the material.

CDR3 length equals 15 residues. CDR1 and CDR2 from the germline V gene are SGHVS and FQNEAQ. The ends were cut back, 1 base at V and 6 bases at J, with 10 bases in the middle. In the study's own analysis: Reference gene primer amplification yielded estimated nucleated cell counts. The method was immunoSEQ multiplex PCR; TCRdb's version includes in-frame clones alone and lacks a portion of them. The DNA was the basis for D and trimming; V, J and clone size are from that table. The sample has 50,000 to 60,000 clones, about 90% seen once; the top ten hold around 8.5%. Material: peripheral blood. The chain has TRBV7-8 and TRBJ1-6; D possibly corresponds to TRBD1 (5 bases). The sequence came from a man aged 55 to 70 with active COVID-19. The CDR3 sequence: CASSLVGGSNSPLHF. In DNA form, the CDR3 reads TGTGCCAGCAGCTTAGTCGGGGGGAGTAATTCACCCCTCCACTTT.